This T cell receptor (beta chain) comes out of a study of identical twins (TCRdb year 2016). General notes on the study: To test whether fetal clonotypes persist, the study used deep sequencing on TCR alpha and beta repertoires from monozygotic twins, unrelated adults of various ages, and cord blood. To rule out contamination, the twin experiments were replicated at different times with different library preparation protocols.

According to the germline V gene, CDR1 reads ENHRY and CDR2 reads SYGVKD. The CDR3 contains 17 residues, cysteine and phenylalanine counted. Of the read, only the CDR3 DNA is kept; its 51 bases are in frame from base 1. Study-level results and caveats: Because the same donors could not be followed over many years, conclusions were based on cross-sectional statistical analysis. A weaker excess of twin sharing was found in beta out-of-frame sequences because the signal-to-noise ratio was lowered by fewer shared sequences. Zero-insertion analyses could be partly confounded by invariant T cells such as MAIT and iNKT, though diverse VJ usage argued against such confounding for most clonotypes. Out-of-frame TCR alpha sharing in monozygotic twins was systematically underestimated by recombination models, whereas sharing between unrelated individuals was in agreement with the recombination models. Abundant cord blood beta clonotypes had fewer insertions, young adult naive repertoires showed a similar but weaker trend, and memory repertoires showed no such trend. Compared with coincidental sharing between unrelated individuals, out-of-frame TCR alpha sequences shared between twins showed an excess of sequences with low generation probability.

Only healthy Caucasian donors were included. Library preparation employed 5' RACE. These reads were obtained on an Illumina HiSeq 2000. Template switching introduced a universal primer binding site; the final cDNA contained a unique molecular identifier, enabling accurate counting of TCR cDNA molecules. Specific primers in the conserved constant-segment region were used to synthesize first-strand cDNA for TCR alpha and beta chains. To control for contamination, each cDNA library was double barcoded with a SMART-Mk sample barcode plus Illumina barcodes. Two successive PCR steps introduced TruSeq adapter sequences along with Illumina sample barcodes. TCR alpha and beta cDNA libraries were sequenced on the Illumina HiSeq platform with custom primers. The authors' analysis ran thus. MiGEC processed the raw reads to extract unique molecular identifiers, while MiXCR was used to determine the CDR3 positions. For each individual, recombination models were inferred using an EM algorithm with the repgenHMM and IGoR tools. The analysis of shared clonotypes was done with the tcR package in R, with sharing normalized by the product of cloneset sizes. To study raw recombination without the effects of thymic and clonal selection, out-of-frame nonproductive sequences were analyzed. The public reads were quality trimmed at Q25 with fastp and then assembled into clones with MiXCR by TCRdb, keeping productive beta chains. Rows with one shared CDR3 protein collapse into an entry with the most common genes and DNA. TCRdb's processing, not the study's, gives the V and J calls here. For this sample the table gives 1.5 million to 2 million distinct CDR3 sequences, of which roughly 35% were detected only once. The ten largest clones add up to over 0.25% of the sample.

Remarks on this clonotype: The clone's antigen remains unknown. Possible read error: a much larger clone is one base away.

This receptor chain uses TRBV10-3 and TRBJ2-1, with 9 bases in between that match TRBD2. Material for sequencing was cord blood. This TCR was recovered from a newborn girl in good health. The bases read TGTGCCATCAGTGAGAACCGGCGGGAGGGGTCCTACAATGAGCAGTTATTC. It translates as CAISENRREGSYNEQLF.